Sequencing of this T cell receptor (beta chain) was carried out in a study of T cell responses to AZD1222 COVID-19 vaccine. This CDR3 spans 15 amino acids. V lost 0 bases and J lost 4; bases outside the gene matches: 1. CDR1 and CDR2 from the germline V gene are MNHNS and SASEGT. The table came from immunoSEQ multiplex PCR; TCRdb's copy has only in-frame clones and leaves some out. The data contain 150,000 or so clones, around 92% of them singletons. Sequencing was performed on peripheral blood, taken on day 0 of AZD1222 vaccination. This receptor was taken from an adult in good health. The J gene is TRBJ2-3, the V gene TRBV6-1; TRBD2 matches 10 bases. As DNA, the CDR3 is TGTGCCAGCAGTGAAGCTAGCGGGGGGCCAGATACGCAGTATTTT. Its translation is CASSEASGGPDTQYF.